These 30 T cell receptor beta chains share one sample of origin, sequenced in a study of tumor-infiltrating lymphocytes in primary liver carcinoma. The template, approximately 500 ng total RNA, yielded TCR beta cDNA made with a constant-region primer. For TCR beta, libraries were produced by three nested multiplex PCR rounds using slightly modified ARM-PCR. PCR rounds one and two used TRBV1-TRBV30 forward primers with a C-beta reverse primer for 9 to 10 cycles each. TCRdb reprocessed the multiplex PCR reads with MiXCR, giving one entry per CDR3 protein. The sample contains fewer than 25,000 distinct CDR3 sequences, approximately 70% of which appear only once. Joint extraction of RNA and DNA used about 17-31 mg of bulk tissue that was unsorted. Sequenced input: liver tumor tissue from sampling region 1. Subset given: tumor region T1, superior pole. These receptor sequences come from a man in his forties with primary liver carcinoma and hepatitis B virus infection.

Comment on this clonotype: Since the CDR3 does not end with the conserved phenylalanine or tryptophan, this likely comes from a read error. CDR3 amino acids: CASSPGEAYEQYI. The CDR3 DNA reads as TGTGCCAGCAGCCCGGGAGAAGCCTACGAGCAGTACATC. The chain links TRBV28 to TRBJ2-7, with D perhaps TRBD2 (6 bases). The CDR3 runs to 13 residues. Trimming took off 6 bases at V and 2 bases at J, with 11 bases between the two ends. Germline-derived CDR1 and CDR2 are MDHEN and SYDVKM.

The rearrangement uses TRBV7-9 and TRBJ2-7; 13 bases match TRBD2. The J segment lost 10 bases and the V segment lost 5 bases, leaving 20 bases of the junction unmatched. The germline gives CDR1 SEHNR, CDR2 FQNEAQ (reference sequence). The CDR3 is made up of 18 amino acids. CDR3 in DNA: TGTGCCAGCAGCGGCGGGACTAGCGGGAACCAGCGTCCTTACAAACAGTACTTC. Its translation: CASSGGTSGNQRPYKQYF.

J is TRBJ2-1 and V is TRBV11-3; no clear D gene. Germline lookup yields CDR1 SGHNT and CDR2 YENEEA. CDR3 length: 12 residues. Between the trimmed V and J ends, which lost 1 base and 10 bases, there was a span of 8 bases. The CDR3 DNA is TGTGCCAGCAGCTTAGCAACTCAGGAGCAGTTCTTC. It yields the protein CASSLATQEQFF.

The J gene is TRBJ2-7, the V gene TRBV10-3; a possible D gene is TRBD2 (5 bases). The length of the CDR3 is 11 residues. Germline V gives CDR1 ENHRY, CDR2 SYGVKD. This CDR3 reads CATSEGKEQYF. Written as DNA, the CDR3 is TGTGCTACGTCCGAGGGAAAGGAGCAGTACTTC.

About this clonotype: One end of the junction does not line up with germline, which may come from a read error. The rearrangement uses TRBV11-3 and TRBJ2-1, with 12 bases matching TRBD2. The CDR3 spans 18 residues. From germline, CDR1 is SGHNT and CDR2 YENEEA. CDR3 in amino acids: CGSSLYPPGTSGFNELFF. The CDR3 nucleotides are TGTGGCAGCAGCTTATACCCCCCCGGGACTAGCGGGTTCAATGAGCTGTTCTTC.

Note on this clonotype: Since no conserved phenylalanine or tryptophan closes the CDR3, a read error is the likely cause. The chain is built from TRBV11-2 and TRBJ2-1, with a tentative D call TRBD2 (5 bases). V shed 2 bases and J shed 9 bases, with 14 bases lying between them. The CDR3 is 14 amino acids. CDR1 SGHAT and CDR2 FQNNGV come from the germline V gene. The CDR3 spells CASSLYRLISEQFL. CDR3 coding DNA: TGTGCCAGCAGCTTATACCGACTAATTAGTGAGCAGTTCCTC.

The chain combines TRBV11-1 with TRBJ1-3; D remains ambiguous. There are 14 residues in the CDR3. The germline V gene encodes CDR1 SGHAT and CDR2 FQDESV (reference sequence). CDR3 DNA sequence: TGTGTCAGTTGCTTATACGGGGCTGGAAACACCATATATTTT. It codes for CVSCLYGAGNTIYF. Together with reference TRBV11-1 and TRBJ1-3, the CDR3 gives the full variable domain: EAEVAQSPRYKITEKSQAVAFWCDPISGHATLYWYRQILGQGPELLVQFQDESVVDDSQLPKDRFSAERLKGVDSTLKIQPAELGDSAMYLCVSCLYGAGNTIYFGEGSWLTVV.

As for this clonotype: Germline and junction disagree at one end, which may indicate a read error. The CDR3 sequence is CGARTGGNEHFF. In DNA form, the CDR3 reads TGTGGCGCCCGGACAGGGGGCAATGAGCATTTCTTC. This chain links TRBV29-1 with TRBJ2-1; TRBD1 matches at 11 bases. In germline, CDR1 is SQVTM, CDR2 ANQGSEA. There are 12 residues in the CDR3.

The genes are TRBV6-2 or TRBV6-3 and TRBJ2-1; TRBD2 matches at 7 bases. There are 14 residues in the CDR3. Germline V gene data show CDR1 as MNHEY and CDR2 as SVGEGT. V was pared by 2 bases and J by 10 bases, with 8 bases of the junction left unmatched. CDR3 sequence (DNA): TGTGCCAGCAGTTACCGGCCTTATAGCGGGGAGCAGTTCTTC. Translating it yields CASSYRPYSGEQFF.

This clonotype was recorded a few times. One base away lies a much larger clone, so this may be a sequencing read error. This rearrangement joins TRBV20-1 to TRBJ2-7; D is uncertain. The germline V gene has CDR1 DFQATT and CDR2 SNEGSKA (reference sequence). The CDR3 extends over 11 amino acids. CDR3 in DNA: TGCAATGCTCCGGGCTCCTACGAGCAGTACTTC. It codes for CNAPGSYEQYF.

With respect to this clonotype: At one of its ends the junction is not consistent with the germline gene, which may arise from a read error. The CDR3 is CASTLTAGGSGETRYF. CDR3 nucleotides: TGTGCCAGCACCTTAACAGCAGGGGGCTCGGGGGAGACACGGTACTTC. This chain connects TRBV11-2 to TRBJ2-5; 8 nucleotides line up with TRBD1. This CDR3 contains 16 residues. The germline CDR1 and CDR2 sequences are SGHAT and FQNNGV.

With regard to this clonotype: The final CDR3 position lacks the conserved phenylalanine or tryptophan, pointing to a likely read error. The genes are TRBV29-1 and TRBJ2-5, with a tentative D call TRBD1 (6 bases). The CDR3 is 12 amino acids. Germline lookup yields CDR1 SQVTM and CDR2 ANQGSEA. V lost 5 bases and J lost 5, with 12 bases in between. The CDR3 region has the DNA TGCAGCGTTAACAGGGATGGGGAGACCCAGTACTAC. Translated: CSVNRDGETQYY.

This clonotype came up a few times. It may be a read error: a sequence one base away is much more abundant. V and J are TRBV11-2 and TRBJ2-4, with D tentatively TRBD2 (7 bases). Trimming cost V 3 bases and J 12 bases, with 18 bases left between them. The V gene's germline CDR1 is SGHAT and CDR2 FQNNGV. The CDR3 spans 14 residues. CDR3 loop: CASSLGGGNGNQYF. The CDR3, as DNA: TGTGCCAGCAGCTTGGGAGGGGGGAACGGCAATCAGTACTTC.

About this clonotype: Given the absence of the conserved phenylalanine or tryptophan at the CDR3 end, a read error is likely. This rearrangement joins TRBV29-1 to TRBJ2-7; D gene ambiguous. V lost 8 bases to trimming and J lost 0 bases, with 14 bases between them. CDR1 is SQVTM, CDR2 ANQGSEA, per germline. The CDR3 is 13 residues long. The CDR3 bases are TGCAGCATTGCAGGTGTTCCCTCCTACGAGCAGTACTTA. Translation: CSIAGVPSYEQYL.

About this clonotype itself: Because the CDR3 is missing its conserved closing phenylalanine or tryptophan, this is likely a read error. No DNA is shown, since the ends of the CDR3 on it are uncertain; the CDR3 is the one TCRdb lists. This chain connects TRBV11-2 to TRBJ2-1; TRBD2 is taken as the D call from the table, unchecked against the DNA. 14 amino acids form the CDR3, both terminal residues included. Germline CDR1 is SGHAT and CDR2 is FQNNGV. The CDR3 is CARSLYRLVSERFS.

The chain couples TRBV12-3 or TRBV12-4 to TRBJ2-4, with a tentative D call TRBD2 (5 bases). This CDR3 contains 12 residues. The CDR3 coding sequence is TGTCCTAGCAGTTTATCCCAAAACATTCAGTACTTC. Translated, it gives CPSSLSQNIQYF.

The chain uses TRBV29-1 and TRBJ2-7; D is perhaps TRBD1 (5 bases). The CDR3 totals 11 residues. Germline loops: CDR1 SQVTM, CDR2 ANQGSEA. The ends were cut back, 8 bases at V and 12 bases at J, with 20 bases in the middle. This CDR3 reads CSTRVVDEWYF. In DNA, the CDR3 is TGCAGCACCAGGGTAGTTGACGAGTGGTACTTC.

In its sample, this clonotype was seen once. The genes are TRBV9 and TRBJ2-5, with a weak D call TRBD1 (5 bases). The CDR3 has 15 amino acids. Trimming cost V 4 bases and J 0 bases, with 13 bases left between them. Germline V lookup: CDR1 SGDLS, CDR2 YYNGEE. CDR3 sequence reads: CASSPWGMYQETQYF. Written as DNA, the CDR3 is TGTGCCAGCAGCCCCTGGGGCATGTACCAAGAGACCCAGTACTTC.

As to this clonotype: The final CDR3 position lacks the conserved phenylalanine or tryptophan, pointing to a likely read error. The rearrangement joins TRBV6-2 or TRBV6-3 to TRBJ2-2; 10 nucleotides align to TRBD2. Looked up from germline, CDR1 is MNHEY and CDR2 is SVGEGT. CDR3 length: 16 amino acids. The DNA of the CDR3 is TGTGCCAGTAGTTATGGGCTAGCGGGAGCCGACGGGGAGCTGTTTTAT. Protein product: CASSYGLAGADGELFY.

About this clonotype itself: One junction end does not reproduce the germline sequence, and a read error may be involved. The V and J genes are TRBV6-5 and TRBJ2-2; tentative D call: TRBD1 (5 bases). Germline V lookup: CDR1 MNHEY, CDR2 SVGAGI. This CDR3 region has 14 residues. This CDR3 is CASRDMRNTGELFF. The CDR3 region has the DNA TGTGCCAGCAGGGACATGAGGAACACCGGAGAGCTGTTTTTT.

For this clonotype: The junction departs from the called germline gene at one end, perhaps through a read error. This rearrangement joins TRBV6-2 or TRBV6-3 to TRBJ2-2, with D possibly being TRBD1 (5 bases). CDR1 is MNHEY, CDR2 SVGEGT, per germline. The CDR3 covers 13 residues. The CDR3 DNA reads as TGTGCCAGTAGTTACTTCTTAAGGGGAGAGCTGTTTTTT. It specifies CASSYFLRGELFF.

A word on this clonotype: One junction end disagrees with the germline gene, perhaps due to a read error. This chain connects TRBV11-2 to TRBJ2-7; D unresolved. The germline CDR1 and CDR2 sequences are SGHAT and FQNNGV. The CDR3 extends over 15 amino acids. The CDR3: CTSSLSSVITYEQYF. The CDR3 DNA reads as TGTACCAGCAGCTTATCCTCGGTGATTACCTATGAGCAGTACTTC.

This clonotype came up once. One junction end disagrees with the germline gene, perhaps due to a read error. The J gene is TRBJ2-1, the V gene TRBV6-6, with 7 bases aligning to TRBD2. The CDR3 sequence is 14 residues long. From germline, CDR1 is MNHNY and CDR2 SVGAGI (reference sequence). For the CDR3, the DNA is TGTGCAAGCAGCAAAGCGGGAAGGGTGGCGGGATCGTTCTTC. Its translation: CASSKAGRVAGSFF.

On this clonotype itself: At one end, the junction sequence differs from germline, possibly due to a read error. The chain joins TRBV12-3 or TRBV12-4 to TRBJ1-4, with D unresolved. The CDR3 length is 14 residues. CDR3 DNA: TGTGTCAGCAACGGCAGGCGGGCGGGGGAAAAACTGTTTTTT. Protein product: CVSNGRRAGEKLFF.

The chain couples TRBV12-3 or TRBV12-4 to TRBJ2-5; the D is unclear. CDR3 length equals 11 residues. The V and J ends lost 1 base and 7 bases respectively, with 4 bases between them. The CDR3 nucleotides read TGTGCCAGCAGTTTAGAGGGGACCCAGTACTTC. It is translated as CASSLEGTQYF.

The chain recombines TRBV10-3 with TRBJ2-5; TRBD1 agrees at 11 bases. This CDR3 is built from 17 residues. The germline CDR1 and CDR2 sequences are ENHRY and SYGVKD. The CDR3 region is CDTSEPKGQGGTETQYF. The CDR3 DNA reads TGTGACACCAGTGAGCCGAAGGGACAGGGGGGGACAGAGACCCAGTACTTC.

This clonotype was observed many times. CDR3 DNA: TGTGCCAGCGCAAATTATAGGGAAAAAGGAGAAGAGACCCAGTACTTC. Translated: CASANYREKGEETQYF. This chain joins TRBV2 and TRBJ2-5; the D is unclear. V was pared by 8 bases and J by 3 bases, with 22 bases between. The CDR3 covers 16 residues. Germline CDR1 reads SNHLY; CDR2 reads FYNNEI.

The CDR3 DNA follows: TGTGCCAGCAGTGATGATACCTCGTACGAGCAGTACTTC. Amino acid sequence: CASSDDTSYEQYF. This chain connects TRBV2 to TRBJ2-7, with D unclear. Germline assignment: CDR1 SNHLY and CDR2 FYNNEI. V lost 3 bases, J lost 4 bases, and 10 bases lay in between. This CDR3 is 13 amino acids long.

This clonotype occurred a few times. This could be a read error, since a much larger clone is one nucleotide away. CDR3 nucleotides: TGCGCCAGCAGCGAGTCAGCTAACTATGGCTACACCTTC. It codes for CASSESANYGYTF. The chain recombines TRBV4-1 with TRBJ1-2; D call uncertain. V shed 5 bases and J shed 0 bases, with 7 bases lying between them. The CDR3 totals 13 residues. Germline V gives CDR1 MGHRA, CDR2 YSYEKL.

By share of the sample, this clonotype is medium-sized (0.01 to 0.1%). The rearrangement links TRBV6-6 to TRBJ2-3, with D uncertain. Trimming cost V 5 bases and J 0 bases, with 12 bases left between them. Germline V gene lookup returns CDR1 MNHNY and CDR2 SVGAGI (reference sequence). This CDR3 contains 15 residues. In DNA form, the CDR3 reads TGTGCCAGCAGTACGTGGAGAACTAGCACAGATACGCAGTATTTT. It translates to CASSTWRTSTDTQYF.